This TCR beta chain was sequenced for a study of blood T cells in healthy people across ages. This clonotype was seen only a few times. Its antigen is unidentified. Whole-study findings and limits: Unknown CMV status may confound age-related changes in expanded clones.

The CDR3 has 13 amino acids. With 4 bases removed from V and 8 bases from J, the gap between germline ends came to 14 bases. In germline, CDR1 is LGHDT, CDR2 YNNKEL (reference sequence). Then a second PCR, running roughly 7 to 11 cycles, was carried out with a sample-barcoded 5' primer and a J-beta primer mix. Each CDR3 protein gets one entry after TCRdb re-called the 5' RACE reads with MiXCR. This sample has hundreds of thousands of distinct CDR3 sequences; around 62% occur once, and the top ten carry roughly a quarter. This receptor was identified in a man aged 25 to 45 in good health. The chain has TRBV3-1 and TRBJ1-2; D perhaps matches TRBD1 (6 bases). Sequenced sample: blood. CDR3 nucleotide sequence: TGTGCCAGCAGCCCTACCAGGGGCGACGGCTACACCTTC. Encoded protein: CASSPTRGDGYTF.